Below are 23 T cell receptor beta chains sequenced from a single sample in a study of regulatory T cells in long-lasting Graves disease. The authors built TCR beta libraries using iRepertoire HTBI primers and Arm-PCR of CDR3 regions. TCRdb itself ran the multiplex PCR reads through MiXCR, one entry per CDR3 protein. The table includes 400,000 to 500,000 distinct CDR3 sequences, 14% detected once. This sample's time point: newly diagnosed GD, antithyroid drugs for less than 3 months. TCR sequences were obtained from RNA taken from PBMCs. These records were also assigned to another study, of T cells in Graves' hyperthyroidism and ophthalmopathy.

The sample was peripheral blood mononuclear cells (PBMCs), taken at new diagnosis, from a patient treated with antithyroid drugs. These receptors came from a woman in her fifties or sixties with Graves disease.

This clonotype was seen more than once but under ten times. V and J are TRBV29-1 and TRBJ2-1, with 7 bases aligning to TRBD2. CDR3 length equals 14 residues. Germline values: CDR1 SQVTM, CDR2 ANQGSEA. The V gene end was trimmed by 7 bases and the J gene end by 4 bases; junction bases not matched to a gene: 10. CDR3 sequence (DNA): TGCAGCGCCCCATCTACTAGCGATTACAATGAGCAGTTCTTC. Encoded protein: CSAPSTSDYNEQFF.

In its sample, this clonotype was seen many times. The chain couples TRBV9 to TRBJ2-1, with D possibly TRBD1 on 6 matching bases. CDR3 length: 17 residues. Between the trimmed V and J ends, which lost 0 bases and 12 bases, there was a span of 25 bases. The germline V gene encodes CDR1 SGDLS and CDR2 YYNGEE. CDR3: CASSVGLGAGARSGQFF. For the CDR3, the DNA is TGTGCCAGCAGCGTAGGTTTGGGGGCAGGAGCTCGGAGTGGGCAGTTCTTC.

This clonotype was recorded at least ten times. V usage is TRBV2 and J usage is TRBJ2-5, with TRBD2 matching over 11 bases. V lost 2 bases, J lost 4 bases, and 12 bases stayed unmatched. The CDR3 length is 18 residues. In germline, CDR1 is SNHLY, CDR2 FYNNEI. CDR3: CASSERLAGGPQGETQYF. CDR3 in DNA: TGTGCCAGCAGTGAACGGCTAGCGGGGGGACCCCAGGGAGAGACCCAGTACTTC.

This clonotype has a count of ten or more. The chain uses TRBV7-8 and TRBJ2-7; TRBD2 matches at 10 bases. The CDR3 loop spans 16 amino acids. Germline loops: CDR1 SGHVS, CDR2 FQNEAQ. V lost 1 base and J lost 2; bases outside the gene matches: 5. In DNA, the CDR3 is TGTGCCAGCAGCTTAGACCACGGGACTAGCGCCTACGAGCAGTACTTC. Protein sequence: CASSLDHGTSAYEQYF. The whole variable domain, remainder taken from reference TRBV7-8 and TRBJ2-7, is GAGVSQSPRYKVAKRGQDVALRCDPISGHVSLFWYQQALGQGPEFLTYFQNEAQLDKSGLPSDRFFAERPEGSVSTLKIQRTQQEDSAVYLCASSLDHGTSAYEQYFGPGTRLTVT.

A remark on this clonotype: This may stem from a read error, because a much larger clone lies one nucleotide away. The chain joins TRBV11-2 to TRBJ2-7; 10 positions agree with TRBD2. CDR1 is SGHAT, CDR2 FQNNGV, per germline. The junction had 20 bases not matched to a gene; V was cut back by 5 bases and J by 4 bases. The CDR3 runs to 19 residues. CDR3 region: CASSRIVQIASGSKYEQYF. The CDR3 DNA follows: TGTGCCAGCAGCAGAATCGTCCAAATAGCTAGCGGGAGTAAGTACGAGCAGTACTTC. Using reference TRBV11-2 and TRBJ2-7 for the parts outside the CDR3, the full variable domain is EAGVAQSPRYKIIEKRQSVAFWCNPISGHATLYWYQQILGQGPKLLIQFQNNGVVDDSQLPKDRFSAERLKGVDSTLKIQPAKLEDSAVYLCASSRIVQIASGSKYEQYFGPGTRLTVT.

This clonotype occurred many times. CDR3 in amino acids: CASSQGAWSGYTF. DNA of the CDR3: TGCGCCAGCAGCCAAGGGGCTTGGAGTGGCTACACCTTC. This chain joins TRBV4-1 and TRBJ1-2; no reliable D call. The ends were cut back, 1 base at V and 7 bases at J, with 10 bases in the middle. CDR3 size: 13 residues. Germline lookup yields CDR1 MGHRA and CDR2 YSYEKL.

The CDR3 nucleotides are TGTGCCAGCAGTGCGGGACTAGCGGACCAAGAGACCCAGTACTTC. Translating gives CASSAGLADQETQYF. V is TRBV5-4 and J is TRBJ2-5; 11 bases align to TRBD2. V lost 5 bases to trimming and J lost 0 bases; unmatched junction nucleotides: 3. Germline CDR1 SGHNT, CDR2 YYREEE (reference sequence). The CDR3 is 15 amino acids.

This clonotype appeared many times. This rearrangement joins TRBV30 to TRBJ2-7; TRBD2 is a possible D gene (6 bases). V lost 4 bases and J 1 base, leaving 14 bases between the germline ends. CDR1 GTSNPN and CDR2 SVGIG come from the germline V gene (reference sequence). This CDR3 is built from 14 residues. As DNA, the CDR3 is TGTGCCTGGAAAAGACTAGTGACTTCCTACGAGCAGTACTTC. Translated, it gives CAWKRLVTSYEQYF. The entire variable domain, with the rest obtained from reference TRBV30 and TRBJ2-7, is as follows: SQTIHQWPATLVQPVGSPLSLECTVEGTSNPNLYWYRQAAGRGLQLLFYSVGIGQISSEVPQNLSASRPQDRQFILSSKKLLLSDSGFYLCAWKRLVTSYEQYFGPGTRLTVT.

The table lists this clonotype with many counts. This chain uses TRBV29-1 with TRBJ2-6, with a tentative D call TRBD1 (5 bases). V lost 5 bases and J lost 0, with 8 bases in between. There are 14 residues in the CDR3. Germline V lookup: CDR1 SQVTM, CDR2 ANQGSEA. The CDR3 coding sequence is TGCAGCGTTATAGACAGCTCTGGGGCCAACGTCCTGACTTTC. Its translation is CSVIDSSGANVLTF.

The V call is TRBV5-6, the J call TRBJ2-1, with 7 bases fitting TRBD1. The trim removed 4 bases at V and 8 bases at J, leaving 18 bases unmatched. This CDR3 contains 17 residues. Germline values: CDR1 SGHDT, CDR2 YYEEEE. CDR3 coding DNA: TGTGCCAGCAGCCCCGGAACAGGGACAGAAGGGGTCCATGAGCAGTTCTTC. This encodes CASSPGTGTEGVHEQFF.

In its sample, this clonotype was seen many times. The chain links TRBV6-1 to TRBJ1-5; TRBD1 matches at 7 bases. The V gene end was trimmed by 7 bases and the J gene end by 2 bases; junction bases not matched to a gene: 14. The CDR3 spans 17 residues. Germline CDR1 reads MNHNS; CDR2 reads SASEGT. CDR3 sequence: CASIRGRGAFGNQPQHF. The CDR3 coding sequence is TGTGCCAGCATTCGTGGCAGGGGGGCATTTGGCAATCAGCCCCAGCATTTT.

This clonotype has just a few counts. This chain connects TRBV28 to TRBJ2-7; the match to TRBD2 covers 8 bases. The CDR3 length is 14 residues. V dropped 7 bases and J dropped 4; count of bases not matched to a gene: 9. Germline loops: CDR1 MDHEN, CDR2 SYDVKM. Here the CDR3 DNA reads TGTGCCAGCACCCTTGGACTAGCCCTATACGAGCAGTACTTC. It specifies CASTLGLALYEQYF.

The table lists this clonotype with a few counts. A much larger clone differs by one base, so this may be a read error. The V and J genes are TRBV5-1 and TRBJ1-1; D possibly corresponds to TRBD1 (5 bases). The CDR3 loop spans 14 amino acids. Trimming cost V 4 bases and J 0 bases, with 10 bases left between them. The germline gives CDR1 SGHRS, CDR2 YFSETQ. DNA of the CDR3: TGCGCCAGCAGCCCCAGACAGTTGAACACTGAAGCTTTCTTT. Translating it yields CASSPRQLNTEAFF. Together with reference TRBV5-1 and TRBJ1-1, the CDR3 gives the full variable domain: KAGVTQTPRYLIKTRGQQVTLSCSPISGHRSVSWYQQTPGQGLQFLFEYFSETQRNKGNFPGRFSGRQFSNSRSEMNVSTLELGDSALYLCASSPRQLNTEAFFGQGTRLTVV.

In this sample, this clonotype turned up many times. CDR3 DNA sequence: TGTGCCAGCAGTTTGAGCGGGAGGCCCCCACTCGATGAGCAGTTCTTC. It codes for CASSLSGRPPLDEQFF. This chain connects TRBV28 to TRBJ2-1; 9 bases are a match to TRBD2. In germline, CDR1 is MDHEN, CDR2 SYDVKM. The V segment lost 3 bases and the J segment 8 bases; nucleotides outside the gene matches: 11. The CDR3 totals 16 residues.

In its sample, this clonotype was seen many times. This sequence joins TRBV7-3 and TRBJ2-3; 9 nucleotides agree with TRBD2. There are 15 residues in the CDR3. In germline, CDR1 is SGHTA, CDR2 FQGTGA. J was trimmed by 0 bases and V by 3 bases; bases with no gene match: 1. CDR3 sequence: CASSFAGGSTDTQYF. CDR3 in DNA: TGTGCCAGCAGCTTCGCGGGAGGGAGCACAGATACGCAGTATTTT.

The rearrangement uses TRBV11-3 and TRBJ2-2; 9 bases agree with TRBD2. Per the germline V gene, CDR1 is SGHNT and CDR2 is YENEEA. The V gene end was trimmed by 0 bases and the J gene end by 4 bases; junction bases not matched to a gene: 6. This CDR3 comprises 17 residues. The CDR3 DNA is TGTGCCAGCAGCTTAGATCGGATTAGCGGGAGCACCGGGGAGCTGTTTTTT. Amino acid sequence: CASSLDRISGSTGELFF.

This clonotype has ten or more counts. The chain couples TRBV6-2 or TRBV6-3 to TRBJ2-3, with 8 bases lining up with TRBD2. V gave up 3 bases and J gave up 1 base; unmatched junction bases: 9. The CDR3 length is 17 residues. The V gene's germline CDR1 is MNHEY and CDR2 SVGEGT. CDR3 in amino acids: CASSYLVAGGGTDTQYF. The DNA for the CDR3 is TGTGCCAGCAGTTATCTTGTGGCGGGAGGAGGCACAGATACGCAGTATTTT.

In its sample, this clonotype was seen many times. This chain joins TRBV28 and TRBJ2-7, with a tentative D call TRBD2 (6 bases). The CDR3 is 16 residues long. Per the germline V gene, CDR1 is MDHEN and CDR2 is SYDVKM. Trimming stripped 4 bases from V and 2 bases from J, with 18 bases between. The CDR3 here is CASSSSSALSTYEQYF. CDR3 in DNA: TGTGCCAGCAGTTCATCTAGCGCGCTCTCCACCTACGAGCAGTACTTC. Drawing the rest from reference TRBV28 and TRBJ2-7, the complete variable domain is DVKVTQSSRYLVKRTGEKVFLECVQDMDHENMFWYRQDPGLGLRLIYFSYDVKMKEKGDIPEGYSVSREKKERFSLILESASTNQTSMYLCASSSSSALSTYEQYFGPGTRLTVT.

The chain couples TRBV14 to TRBJ2-1; TRBD2 aligns across 9 bases. V lost 7 bases to trimming and J lost 6 bases; unmatched junction nucleotides: 7. CDR3 size: 14 residues. Per the germline V gene, CDR1 is SGHDN and CDR2 is FVKESK. CDR3 bases: TGTGCCAGCACCCCGACTAGCGGTTCCAATGAGCAGTTCTTC. Translation: CASTPTSGSNEQFF.

The chain couples TRBV28 to TRBJ2-5; D may match TRBD1 or TRBD2 (5 bases each). This CDR3 has 14 amino acids. Germline values: CDR1 MDHEN, CDR2 SYDVKM. Trimming removed 6 bases at V and 2 bases at J, with 13 bases between. The CDR3 region has the DNA TGTGCCAGCAGGGGGCAGGGACGGCAAGAGACCCAGTACTTC. Translated: CASRGQGRQETQYF. Variable domain in full (rest from reference TRBV28 and TRBJ2-5): DVKVTQSSRYLVKRTGEKVFLECVQDMDHENMFWYRQDPGLGLRLIYFSYDVKMKEKGDIPEGYSVSREKKERFSLILESASTNQTSMYLCASRGQGRQETQYFGPGTRLLVL.

This clonotype occurred a few times. A read error may explain this, as a much larger clone is one base away. The V call is TRBV28, the J call TRBJ2-7, with D perhaps matching TRBD1 or TRBD2 (5 bases each). Germline V gives CDR1 MDHEN, CDR2 SYDVKM. The CDR3 length is 15 residues. CDR3 nucleotides: TGTGCCAGCAGTTTCCAGTACAGAGGGGCCTACGAGCAGCACTTC. This encodes CASSFQYRGAYEQHF.

This chain connects TRBV20-1 to TRBJ1-2; 12 bases agree with TRBD1. V shed 5 bases, J shed 5 bases, and the junction held 9 bases outside the gene matches. This CDR3 region has 15 residues. The germline V gene encodes CDR1 DFQATT and CDR2 SNEGSKA (reference sequence). The CDR3 sequence: CSARGTGGFRYGYTF. For the CDR3, the DNA is TGCAGTGCTCGCGGGACAGGGGGCTTTAGATATGGCTACACCTTC.

Only a few counts were recorded for this clonotype. This rearrangement joins TRBV20-1 to TRBJ2-5; 12 bases are a match to TRBD2. The V gene end was trimmed by 7 bases and the J gene end by 2 bases; junction bases not matched to a gene: 2. CDR1 is DFQATT, CDR2 SNEGSKA, per germline (reference sequence). This CDR3 region has 13 residues. CDR3 nucleotide sequence: TGCAGTGGAGGGACTAGCGGGCAAGAGACCCAGTACTTC. Its translation is CSGGTSGQETQYF.